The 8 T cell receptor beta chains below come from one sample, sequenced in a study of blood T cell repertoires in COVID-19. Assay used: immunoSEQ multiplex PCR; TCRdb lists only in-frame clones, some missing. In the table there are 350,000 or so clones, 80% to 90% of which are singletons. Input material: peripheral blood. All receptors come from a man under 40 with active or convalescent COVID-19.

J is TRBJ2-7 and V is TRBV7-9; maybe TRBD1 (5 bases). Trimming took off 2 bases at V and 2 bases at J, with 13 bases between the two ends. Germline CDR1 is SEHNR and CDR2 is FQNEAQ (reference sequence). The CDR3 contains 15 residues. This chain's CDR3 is CASSLITGTTYEQYF. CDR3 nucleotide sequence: TGTGCCAGCAGCTTAATTACAGGCACCACCTACGAGCAGTACTTC.

The CDR3 sequence is CARRRGGGGQLTDTQYF. In DNA, the CDR3 is TGCGCCCGCCGCCGGGGGGGCGGGGGGCAGCTCACAGATACGCAGTATTTT. The chain links TRBV5-1 to TRBJ2-3, with 8 bases fitting TRBD2. CDR1 is SGHRS and CDR2 is YFSETQ in the germline V gene. With V trimmed by 10 bases and J by 2 bases, 18 bases remained unmatched. The CDR3 spans 17 residues.

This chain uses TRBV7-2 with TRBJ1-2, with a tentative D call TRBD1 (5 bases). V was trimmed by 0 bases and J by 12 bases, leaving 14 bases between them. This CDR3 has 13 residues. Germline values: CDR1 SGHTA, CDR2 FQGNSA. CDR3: CASSLAGGMEDTF. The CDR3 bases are TGTGCCAGCAGCTTAGCGGGGGGAATGGAGGACACCTTC.

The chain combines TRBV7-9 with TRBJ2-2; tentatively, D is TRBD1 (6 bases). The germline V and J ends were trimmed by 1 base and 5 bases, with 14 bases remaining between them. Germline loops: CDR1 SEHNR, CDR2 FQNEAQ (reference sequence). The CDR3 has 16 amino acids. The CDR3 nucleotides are TGTGCCAGCAGCTTAGGTGCACAGGGAAAAACCGGGGAGCTGTTTTTT. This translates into CASSLGAQGKTGELFF.

CDR3 nucleotides: TGTGCCAGCAGTAGTCGAGGCTCCACCGGAGGCTACACCTTC. It yields the protein CASSSRGSTGGYTF. This chain joins TRBV2 and TRBJ1-2; D unclear. CDR1 is SNHLY and CDR2 is FYNNEI in the germline V gene. V was cut by 5 bases and J by 8 bases, with 18 bases left in between. The CDR3 has 14 residues. The whole variable domain, remainder taken from reference TRBV2 and TRBJ1-2, is EPEVTQTPSHQVTQMGQEVILRCVPISNHLYFYWYRQILGQKVEFLVSFYNNEISEKSEIFDDQFSVERPDGSNFTLKIRSTKLEDSAMYFCASSSRGSTGGYTFGSGTRLTVV.

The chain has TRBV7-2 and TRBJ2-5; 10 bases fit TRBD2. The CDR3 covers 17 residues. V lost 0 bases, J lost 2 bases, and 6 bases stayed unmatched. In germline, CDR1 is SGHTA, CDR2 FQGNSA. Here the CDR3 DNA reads TGTGCCAGCAGCTTAGCGCTAACTAGCGGGGCACAAGAGACCCAGTACTTC. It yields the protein CASSLALTSGAQETQYF.

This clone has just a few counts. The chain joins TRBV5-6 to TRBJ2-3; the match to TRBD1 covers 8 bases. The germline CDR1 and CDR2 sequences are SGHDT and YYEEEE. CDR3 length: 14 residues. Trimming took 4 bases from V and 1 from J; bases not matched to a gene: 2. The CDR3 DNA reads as TGTGCCAGCAGCACGGGACAGGGCACAGATACGCAGTATTTT. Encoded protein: CASSTGQGTDTQYF.

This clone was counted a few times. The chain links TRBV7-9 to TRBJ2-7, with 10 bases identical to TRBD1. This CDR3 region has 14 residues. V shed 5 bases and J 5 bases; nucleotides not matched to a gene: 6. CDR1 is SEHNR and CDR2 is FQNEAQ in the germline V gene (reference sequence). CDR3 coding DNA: TGTGCCAGCAGCGGACTGGGACAGGGGAACGAGCAGTACTTC. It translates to CASSGLGQGNEQYF. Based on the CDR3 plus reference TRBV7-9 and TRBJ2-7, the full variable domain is DTGVSQNPRHKITKRGQNVTFRCDPISEHNRLYWYRQTLGQGPEFLTYFQNEAQLEKSRLLSDRFSAERPKGSFSTLEIQRTEQGDSAMYLCASSGLGQGNEQYFGPGTRLTVT.